This TCR beta chain appears in the sequencing data of a study of tumor and adjacent non-tumor tissue in lung cancer. About the research overall: Patients comprised about a dozen adenocarcinoma, a couple of squamous cell carcinoma and 1 small cell lung cancer. Study-level results: Tumor TCR diversity, when higher, was linked to shorter survival. Tumor tissue had significantly higher TCR diversity than normal lung.

This CDR3 contains 13 residues. Germline CDR1 SQVTM, CDR2 ANQGSEA. Three rounds of nested PCR, following a modified ARM-PCR protocol, produced the TCRbeta library. Via MiXCR, TCRdb re-called the multiplex PCR reads, giving one row per CDR3 protein. This table holds about 100,000 distinct CDR3 sequences, 65% found once. This clonotype appeared a single time. Its antigen remains unidentified. One end of the junction does not line up with germline, which may come from a read error. No cell sorting was done before RNA was extracted from the tissue. This non-tumor lung sample came from over 3 cm beyond the tumor edge.

The sample consisted of distant non-tumor lung tissue. This sequence joins TRBV29-1 and TRBJ1-2, with a weak D call TRBD1 (6 bases). This TCR was recovered from a man aged 30-40 years with non-small cell lung cancer. The chain's CDR3 is CSTSDSRMHGYTF. CDR3 DNA: TGTAGCACTTCGGACAGTCGGATGCATGGCTACACCTTC.